These 7 T cell receptor beta chains came from one sample sequenced in a study of T cells after yellow fever vaccination. TCRdb independently ran MiXCR on the 5' RACE reads; one entry per CDR3 protein. This sample has under 6,000 distinct CDR3 sequences, with about 4% found just once. Sample: PBMCs, either bulk or a sorted T-cell subset (CD4+, CD8+, memory, or dextramer-sorted; not recorded which), taken 15 days after the yellow fever booster vaccination. The receptor set was obtained from a young man who received the YFV17D yellow fever vaccine.

By share, this clonotype counts as medium-sized. The gene calls are TRBV4-2 and TRBJ2-3; D might be TRBD2 (7 bases). CDR1 LGHNA and CDR2 YNFKEQ come from the germline V gene. The CDR3 extends over 15 amino acids. V lost 0 bases and J 4 bases, leaving 11 bases between the germline ends. The CDR3 sequence: CASSQDPGGADTQYF. As DNA, the CDR3 is TGTGCCAGCAGCCAAGATCCGGGGGGCGCAGATACGCAGTATTTT.

This clonotype was recorded at least ten times. This chain uses TRBV12-3 or TRBV12-4 with TRBJ2-6; 8 bases line up with TRBD1. The CDR3 runs 18 residues. The ends lost 6 bases at V and 0 bases at J; junction bases unmatched: 10. For the CDR3, the DNA is TGTGCCAGCAGCCGATGGACAGGGACCCTCTCTGGGGCCAACGTCCTGACTTTC. Its translation is CASSRWTGTLSGANVLTF.

This clonotype is classed as medium-sized. The chain links TRBV3-1 to TRBJ1-2, with D unresolved. Germline-derived CDR1 and CDR2 are LGHDT and YNNKEL (reference sequence). The CDR3 is made up of 13 amino acids. The V end was cut by 4 bases, the J end by 4 bases, with 10 bases between. CDR3 DNA: TGTGCCAGCAGCCTCCGTCTGCGCTATGGCTACACCTTC. Translated: CASSLRLRYGYTF.

With regard to this clonotype: This may arise from a read error, as a much more abundant clone is one base away. The chain joins TRBV20-1 to TRBJ2-2, with 10 bases aligning to TRBD1. CDR1 is DFQATT, CDR2 SNEGSKA, per germline (reference sequence). CDR3 length equals 15 residues. CDR3 residues: CCANPGTGDTGELFF. Written as DNA, the CDR3 is TGCTGTGCTAACCCCGGGACAGGGGACACCGGGGAGCTGTTTTTT.

V is TRBV20-1 and J is TRBJ1-5; 12 bases line up with TRBD1. The junction had 16 bases not matched to a gene; V was cut back by 7 bases and J by 9 bases. The CDR3 covers 16 residues. Germline V gives CDR1 DFQATT, CDR2 SNEGSKA (reference sequence). DNA for the CDR3: TGCAGTGTCTGGGGACAGGGGGCGTGCTGGGGTTGGCCCCAGCATTTT. It specifies CSVWGQGACWGWPQHF.

On this clonotype itself: At one of its ends the junction is not consistent with the germline gene, which may arise from a read error. This chain joins TRBV7-2 and TRBJ2-2, with D uncertain. The CDR3 runs 13 residues. Looked up from germline, CDR1 is SGHTA and CDR2 is FQGNSA. CDR3 residues: CASILPSSEELFF. CDR3 in DNA: TGTGCCAGCATCTTACCGAGTTCGGAGGAGCTGTTTTTT.

This clonotype was seen many times. The chain links TRBV5-1 to TRBJ2-1; 10 nucleotides match TRBD2. Trimming removed 5 bases from V and 10 bases from J; junction bases left unmatched: 12. This CDR3 is 15 amino acids long. CDR1 and CDR2 from the germline V gene are SGHRS and YFSETQ. The CDR3 sequence is CASSIRLAGEWEQFF. In DNA form, the CDR3 reads TGCGCCAGCAGTATCCGGCTAGCGGGAGAATGGGAGCAGTTCTTC. The full variable domain, in which reference TRBV5-1 and TRBJ2-1 provide the parts outside the CDR3, is KAGVTQTPRYLIKTRGQQVTLSCSPISGHRSVSWYQQTPGQGLQFLFEYFSETQRNKGNFPGRFSGRQFSNSRSEMNVSTLELGDSALYLCASSIRLAGEWEQFFGPGTRLTVL.